A selection of T cell receptor beta chains follows, all from one sample in a study of T cell responses to AZD1222 COVID-19 vaccine. Assay: immunoSEQ multiplex PCR; the TCRdb copy retains only in-frame clones and omits some. Altogether 50,000 to 85,000 clones are present, 75% to 85% being singletons, with the ten largest covering over 20%. The material sequenced was peripheral blood, taken on day 0 of MenACWY control vaccination. The receptor source for this set is an adult in good health. The CDR3 runs from the conserved cysteine through the conserved F or W. The D gene is left open where the match is weak. Expanded clones get a size class; other rows say once, few or many, or leave the size out.

abundance	len	v_gene	j_gene	d_gene	CDR3nt	CDR3aa
.	15	TRBV10-3	TRBJ2-2	.	TGTGCCACGACCAATTTGAGAGGGGATCTGGGGGAGCTGTTTTTT	CATTNLRGDLGELFF
.	13	TRBV3-1/TRBV3-2	TRBJ2-7	.	TGTGCCAGCAGCCAAGGCGCCGTCTACGAGCAGTACTTC	CASSQGAVYEQYF
.	15	TRBV30	TRBJ1-5	TRBD1	TGTGCCTGGAGAGATCAGGGGGCCGATGATGCGCCCCAGCATTTT	CAWRDQGADDAPQHF
few	15	TRBV20-1	TRBJ2-1	TRBD2	TGCAGTGCTAGTTCACTAGCGGGAGTTAACGATGAGCAGTTCTTC	CSASSLAGVNDEQFF
.	19	TRBV6-2/TRBV6-3	TRBJ2-3	TRBD2	TGTGCCAGCAGTTACTCGAGGACTAGCGGGGGGCCGCTCACAGATACGCAGTATTTT	CASSYSRTSGGPLTDTQYF
.	14	TRBV5-6	TRBJ1-2	.	TGTGCCAGCAGCTTATCCGCGCAGGTCCGTGGCTACACCTTC	CASSLSAQVRGYTF
.	14	TRBV5-1	TRBJ2-3	TRBD2	TGCGCCAGCAGCTTTGCCGCGGGGGAAGATACGCAGTATTTT	CASSFAAGEDTQYF
.	13	TRBV5-6	TRBJ1-1	.	TGTGCCAGCAGTAGAGTGTACGACAGCCAAGCTTTCTTT	CASSRVYDSQAFF
.	15	TRBV4-3	TRBJ2-7	TRBD1	TGCGCCAGCAGCCAAGATCGGCGACAGGGGAACGAGCAGTACTTC	CASSQDRRQGNEQYF
few	16	TRBV3-1/TRBV3-2	TRBJ1-1	.	TGTGCCAGCAGCCCCTCTACCCGAGCCATGAACACTGAAGCTTTCTTT	CASSPSTRAMNTEAFF
.	15	TRBV30	TRBJ2-2	.	TGTGCCTGGAGCGCGGGTTCCGCGAACACCGGGGAGCTGTTTTTT	CAWSAGSANTGELFF
.	14	TRBV19	TRBJ1-1	.	TGTGCCAGTAGTATAACGGCAGAGAACACTGAAGCTTTCTTT	CASSITAENTEAFF
once	16	TRBV30	TRBJ2-7	.	TGTGCCTGGAGTGAATTCACGTCCTGGGATTCTGGTGAGCAGTACTTC	CAWSEFTSWDSGEQYF
many	12	TRBV21-1	TRBJ2-2	.	TGTGCCATTCAGGGTTCGCCCGGGGAGCTGTTTTTT	CAIQGSPGELFF
.	15	TRBV5-1	TRBJ2-5	.	TGCGCCAGCAGCTTGGCTAGAGCGGTTCAAGAGACCCAGTACTTC	CASSLARAVQETQYF